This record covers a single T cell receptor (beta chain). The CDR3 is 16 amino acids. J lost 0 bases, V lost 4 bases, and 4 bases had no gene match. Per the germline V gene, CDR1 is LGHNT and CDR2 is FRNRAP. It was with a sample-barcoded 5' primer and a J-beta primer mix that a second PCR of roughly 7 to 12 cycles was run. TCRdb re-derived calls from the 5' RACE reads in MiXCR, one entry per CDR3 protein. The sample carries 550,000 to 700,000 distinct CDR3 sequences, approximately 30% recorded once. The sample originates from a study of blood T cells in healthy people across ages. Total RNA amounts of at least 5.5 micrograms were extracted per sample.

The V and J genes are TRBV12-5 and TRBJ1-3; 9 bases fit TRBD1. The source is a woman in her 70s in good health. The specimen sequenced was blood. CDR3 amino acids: CASGSGTGSSGNTIYF. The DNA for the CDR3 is TGTGCTAGTGGTTCTGGGACAGGGAGCTCTGGAAACACCATATATTTT.